The 21 T cell receptor beta chains below come from one sample, sequenced in a study of response to subunit inactivated influenza vaccine. Using its own MiXCR run on the RT-PCR reads, TCRdb lists one record per CDR3 protein. The data hold hundreds of thousands of distinct CDR3 sequences, with about 15% observed a single time. The specimen was PBMCs from blood, collected roughly 12 days after vaccination. The receptors shown here come from a man in his fifties who received an inactivated influenza vaccine.

A few counts support this clonotype. The rearrangement joins TRBV5-1 to TRBJ2-7, with D possibly being TRBD1 (6 bases). Germline CDR1 SGHRS, CDR2 YFSETQ. V was cut by 3 bases and J by 4 bases, with 8 bases left in between. The CDR3 extends over 12 amino acids. CDR3 loop: CASSYGQYEQYF. CDR3 DNA sequence: TGCGCCAGCAGCTACGGACAGTACGAGCAGTACTTC.

This clonotype showed up just a few times. V usage is TRBV5-6 and J usage is TRBJ2-7; 9 nucleotides match TRBD1. The CDR3 has 15 residues. V lost 4 bases, J lost 0 bases, and 5 bases stayed unmatched. Germline V lookup: CDR1 SGHDT, CDR2 YYEEEE. The CDR3: CASSKDRGGSYEQYF. In nucleotides, the CDR3 is TGTGCCAGCAGCAAGGACAGGGGCGGCTCCTACGAGCAGTACTTC.

The chain employs TRBV20-1 and TRBJ2-3; the D gene is possibly TRBD2 (5 bases). The CDR3 has 12 amino acids. Germline CDR1 is DFQATT and CDR2 is SNEGSKA (reference sequence). V was cut by 7 bases and J by 6 bases, with 14 bases left in between. The CDR3: CSGYTSSDTQYF. The CDR3 coding sequence is TGCAGTGGTTACACTAGTTCGGATACGCAGTATTTT.

This clonotype was seen at least ten times. The chain is built from TRBV10-3 and TRBJ1-2; 10 nucleotides match TRBD1. CDR1 ENHRY and CDR2 SYGVKD come from the germline V gene. The CDR3 length is 15 residues. The junction had 4 bases not matched to a gene; V was cut back by 4 bases and J by 2 bases. CDR3 in amino acids: CAISAPGQGNYGYTF. In nucleotides, the CDR3 is TGTGCCATCAGTGCACCGGGACAGGGGAACTATGGCTACACCTTC.

The chain employs TRBV29-1 and TRBJ1-1; D is unclear. The ends were cut back, 2 bases at V and 6 bases at J, with 10 bases in the middle. The CDR3 has 12 residues. CDR1 and CDR2 (germline): SQVTM, ANQGSEA. CDR3: CSVEYPHAEAFF. CDR3 DNA sequence: TGCAGCGTTGAATATCCACACGCTGAAGCTTTCTTT.

This rearrangement joins TRBV5-6 to TRBJ1-5; perhaps TRBD1 as D (6 bases). This CDR3 is 12 amino acids long. Trimming pared 4 bases from V and 6 bases from J, leaving 8 bases between. CDR1 SGHDT and CDR2 YYEEEE come from the germline V gene. The chain's CDR3 is CASSVQGQPQHF. The CDR3 DNA reads TGTGCCAGCAGCGTACAGGGTCAGCCCCAGCATTTT.

This clonotype was observed a few times. The gene calls are TRBV5-1 and TRBJ2-1; D is possibly TRBD2 (7 bases). V was clipped by 0 bases and J by 4 bases, with 14 bases between them. The CDR3 has 16 amino acids. CDR1 and CDR2 (germline): SGHRS, YFSETQ. The CDR3 coding sequence is TGCGCCAGCAGCTTGGACGAGGGGGGGCCTTACAATGAGCAGTTCTTC. Translating it yields CASSLDEGGPYNEQFF. The full variable domain, with the rest looked up from reference TRBV5-1 and TRBJ2-1, is KAGVTQTPRYLIKTRGQQVTLSCSPISGHRSVSWYQQTPGQGLQFLFEYFSETQRNKGNFPGRFSGRQFSNSRSEMNVSTLELGDSALYLCASSLDEGGPYNEQFFGPGTRLTVL.

J is TRBJ1-5 and V is TRBV6-1, with D perhaps matching TRBD1 (6 bases). V was shortened by 6 bases and J by 3 bases, with 15 bases between the two germline ends. The germline V gene has CDR1 MNHNS and CDR2 SASEGT. The CDR3 is 15 residues long. The CDR3 region is CASRRTENNNQPQHF. CDR3 bases: TGTGCCAGCAGGAGGACAGAGAACAACAATCAGCCCCAGCATTTT.

The rearrangement joins TRBV15 to TRBJ1-1; D may be TRBD1 (5 bases). Germline CDR1 reads LNHNV; CDR2 reads YYDKDF (reference sequence). The length of the CDR3 is 15 residues. The V end lost 5 bases, the J end lost 4 bases, and 17 bases lay between the germline ends. CDR3 coding DNA: TGTGCCACCAGCCCTGGATTTGGGGACTTCACTGAAGCTTTCTTT. Amino acids: CATSPGFGDFTEAFF.

This clonotype was counted between two and nine times. This chain joins TRBV6-1 and TRBJ2-1; no definite D call. This CDR3 spans 13 amino acids. Germline CDR1 is MNHNS and CDR2 is SASEGT. V lost 11 bases and J lost 5, with 16 bases in between. The CDR3 sequence: CASARLKNNEQFF. In DNA form, the CDR3 reads TGTGCCTCCGCCCGCCTAAAGAACAATGAGCAGTTCTTC.

The genes are TRBV6-2 or TRBV6-3 and TRBJ1-1, with unresolved D. Trimming removed 0 bases from V and 0 bases from J, with 11 bases in between. This CDR3 is built from 16 residues. Per the germline V gene, CDR1 is MNHEY and CDR2 is SVGEGT. In DNA form, the CDR3 reads TGTGCCAGCAGTTACTCGTCAGGTTCCCTGAACACTGAAGCTTTCTTT. Residues: CASSYSSGSLNTEAFF.

This clonotype has more than one count but fewer than ten. The V gene is TRBV7-7, the J gene TRBJ2-5; TRBD1 matches 9 bases. CDR3 length: 13 amino acids. Germline V lookup: CDR1 SSHAT, CDR2 FNYEAQ (reference sequence). The CDR3 reads CASGQGIGETQYF. CDR3 sequence (DNA): TGTGCTAGCGGACAGGGGATCGGAGAGACCCAGTACTTC.

This clonotype was seen a few times. This chain connects TRBV6-2 or TRBV6-3 to TRBJ1-1, with D maybe TRBD1 (5 bases). This CDR3 spans 15 amino acids. V dropped 5 bases and J dropped 1 base, with 14 bases sitting between them. CDR1 and CDR2 from the germline V gene are MNHEY and SVGEGT. This CDR3 is CASSRAGYGNTEAFF. The DNA for the CDR3 is TGTGCCAGCAGTCGTGCAGGGTACGGGAACACTGAAGCTTTCTTT.

This sequence joins TRBV12-3 or TRBV12-4 and TRBJ1-6; D remains unclear. This CDR3 is built from 15 residues. Trimming cost V 6 bases and J 3 bases, with 12 bases left between them. The CDR3 coding sequence is TGTGCCAGCAGCCCCGTGGAGGGCTATAATTCACCCCTCCACTTT. Its protein product is CASSPVEGYNSPLHF.

The chain employs TRBV9 and TRBJ2-1, with D hard to call. Germline V lookup: CDR1 SGDLS, CDR2 YYNGEE. The V end was cut by 0 bases, the J end by 8 bases, with 12 bases between. This CDR3 comprises 14 residues. The chain's CDR3 is CASSVGPTTDEQFF. CDR3 sequence (DNA): TGTGCCAGCAGCGTAGGACCTACGACCGATGAGCAGTTCTTC.

The CDR3 reads CATSDGLISGELFF. The DNA for the CDR3 is TGTGCCACCAGCGACGGTTTAATCTCCGGGGAGCTGTTTTTT. The J gene is TRBJ2-2, the V gene TRBV15, with D hard to call. The CDR3 runs to 14 residues. CDR1 and CDR2 (germline): LNHNV, YYDKDF (reference sequence). V lost 5 bases, J lost 6 bases, and 13 bases lay in between.

Regarding this clonotype: Compared with germline, one end of the junction differs, possibly owing to a read error. This chain joins TRBV19 and TRBJ2-4; weak D call: TRBD2 (6 bases). Germline V gene sequence: CDR1 LNHDA, CDR2 SQIVND (reference sequence). The CDR3 consists of 14 residues. The CDR3 DNA follows: TGTGCCAGCACGGGTCGGGGGACCAAAAACATTCAGCACTTC. Its translation: CASTGRGTKNIQHF.

This clonotype turned up a few times. This rearrangement joins TRBV12-3 or TRBV12-4 to TRBJ2-5, with 10 bases lining up with TRBD1. Germline trimming cut 7 bases from V and 3 bases from J; bases unmatched to any gene: 8. This CDR3 comprises 15 residues. This CDR3 reads CASTLWTGGEETQYF. The CDR3 DNA reads TGTGCCAGCACCCTATGGACAGGGGGGGAAGAGACCCAGTACTTC.

This clonotype was counted many times. CDR3 residues: CAISESGRVAYGYTF. The CDR3 DNA is TGTGCCATCAGTGAGTCCGGCAGGGTTGCTTATGGCTACACCTTC. This chain uses TRBV10-3 with TRBJ1-2; perhaps TRBD1 as D (5 bases). This CDR3 spans 15 amino acids. Germline V lookup: CDR1 ENHRY, CDR2 SYGVKD. The V gene lost 0 bases and the J gene lost 5 bases, with 13 bases spanning the gap.

This clonotype was counted only a few times. The chain uses TRBV3-1 and TRBJ2-1; 8 bases agree with TRBD2. V shed 0 bases, J shed 10 bases, and the junction held 8 bases outside the gene matches. Germline V gene sequence: CDR1 LGHDT, CDR2 YNNKEL (reference sequence). This CDR3 is built from 15 residues. The chain's CDR3 is CASSQEEAGDREQFF. CDR3 nucleotides: TGTGCCAGCAGCCAAGAAGAAGCGGGGGACCGCGAGCAGTTCTTC.

This clonotype has more than one count but fewer than ten. The chain employs TRBV6-5 and TRBJ2-2; no clear D. Germline CDR1 reads MNHEY; CDR2 reads SVGAGI. Trimming removed 0 bases at V and 7 bases at J, with 6 bases between. This CDR3 contains 13 residues. The CDR3, as DNA: TGTGCCAGCAGTTACTCAGGCGGCGGGGAGCTGTTTTTT. Translation gives CASSYSGGGELFF.